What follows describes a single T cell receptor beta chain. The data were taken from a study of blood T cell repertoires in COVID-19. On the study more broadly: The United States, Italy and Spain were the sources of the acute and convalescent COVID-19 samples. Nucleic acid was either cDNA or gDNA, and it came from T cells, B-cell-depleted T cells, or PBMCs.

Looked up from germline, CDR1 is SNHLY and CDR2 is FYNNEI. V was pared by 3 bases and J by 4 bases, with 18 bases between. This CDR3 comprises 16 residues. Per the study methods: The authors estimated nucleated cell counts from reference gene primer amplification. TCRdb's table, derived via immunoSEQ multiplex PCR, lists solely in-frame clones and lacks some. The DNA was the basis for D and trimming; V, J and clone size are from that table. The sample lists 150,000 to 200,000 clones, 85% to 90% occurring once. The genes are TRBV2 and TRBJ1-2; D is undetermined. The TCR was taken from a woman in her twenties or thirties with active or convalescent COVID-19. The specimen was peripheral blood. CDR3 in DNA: TGTGCCAGCAGTGAGCGGGAAGCCGCCGCAACCTATGGCTACACCTTC. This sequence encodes CASSEREAAATYGYTF.